This T cell receptor (beta chain) was observed in a study of cytomegalovirus exposure and HLA in healthy donors. V was pared by 0 bases and J by 6 bases, with 16 bases between. Germline V gene data show CDR1 as MNHNS and CDR2 as SASEGT. The CDR3 has 16 residues. Both 60 Vbeta primers and 13 Jbeta primers went into the PCR. The table came from immunoSEQ multiplex PCR; TCRdb's copy has only in-frame clones and leaves some out. Of some 180,000 clones listed, roughly 80% are singletons. The TCR was taken from a woman aged 25 to 39 in good health and CMV-seronegative. The V and J genes are TRBV6-1 and TRBJ2-3, with D perhaps matching TRBD1 (5 bases). Material: PBMCs. The CDR3 sequence: CASSEAGAALGDTQYF. CDR3 nucleotide sequence: TGTGCCAGCAGTGAAGCTGGGGCCGCCTTGGGGGATACGCAGTATTTT.